This passage covers 10 T cell receptor beta chains from one sample sequenced in a study of T cell responses to AZD1222 COVID-19 vaccine. Measured with immunoSEQ multiplex PCR; TCRdb has only the in-frame clones, and not every one. The table lists over 110,000 clones, about 92% of them singletons. Material: peripheral blood, obtained after recovery from COVID-19. Source of these receptors: an adult who had recovered from COVID-19.

V usage is TRBV6-2 or TRBV6-3 and J usage is TRBJ1-5, with a weak D call TRBD1 (6 bases). Germline V CDR1 and CDR2: MNHEY, SVGEGT. The length of the CDR3 is 14 residues. V gave up 3 bases and J gave up 7 bases, with 13 bases separating them. CDR3 amino acids: CASSYEGGFQPQHF. The CDR3 DNA sequence: TGTGCCAGCAGTTATGAGGGGGGATTCCAGCCCCAGCATTTT.

This clone appeared a single time. V gene TRBV10-3 combines with J gene TRBJ1-4; maybe TRBD1 (5 bases). CDR1 and CDR2 (germline): ENHRY, SYGVKD. The CDR3 has 15 amino acids. Trimming left V 0 bases short and J 8 bases short, with 13 bases between. CDR3 DNA sequence: TGTGCCATCAGTGAGTCGGGTCGGGGACGGGAAAAACTGTTTTTT. This codes for CAISESGRGREKLFF.

CDR3 in amino acids: CASFRLAGGGETQYF. Written as DNA, the CDR3 is TGTGCCAGCTTCAGGCTAGCGGGAGGGGGTGAGACCCAGTACTTC. The rearrangement joins TRBV12-1 to TRBJ2-5; TRBD2 reflects the table's D call only, with no check against the DNA. TRBV12-1 is described as a pseudogene. This CDR3 has 15 amino acids.

This clone was recorded only once. The rearrangement links TRBV28 to TRBJ2-2; 7 bases agree with TRBD1. With V trimmed by 5 bases and J by 4 bases, 13 bases remained unmatched. Germline V lookup: CDR1 MDHEN, CDR2 SYDVKM. This CDR3 comprises 17 residues. This chain's CDR3 is CASSPRTGLLSTGELFF. Here the CDR3 DNA reads TGTGCCAGCAGTCCCCGGACAGGCCTTTTGAGCACCGGGGAGCTGTTTTTT.

This clone was recorded once. The V and J genes are TRBV30 and TRBJ2-3; 9 nucleotides align to TRBD2. V lost 8 bases to trimming and J lost 1 base; unmatched junction nucleotides: 1. Germline V gene data show CDR1 as GTSNPN and CDR2 as SVGIG (reference sequence). This CDR3 comprises 12 residues. For the CDR3, the DNA is TGTGCCATAGCGGGAGGCACAGATACGCAGTATTTT. Its translation is CAIAGGTDTQYF.

This clone was seen a single time. The chain recombines TRBV28 with TRBJ1-6; D is uncertain. Germline V gene sequence: CDR1 MDHEN, CDR2 SYDVKM. The CDR3 is made up of 14 amino acids. Trimming took off 3 bases at V and 7 bases at J, with 10 bases between the two ends. The chain's CDR3 is CASSLAQTNSPLHF. The DNA for the CDR3 is TGTGCCAGCAGTTTGGCCCAGACGAATTCACCCCTCCACTTT.

This chain links TRBV19 with TRBJ2-3, with TRBD2 matching 8 bases. V lost 6 bases and J lost 0; bases outside the gene matches: 8. The germline V gene has CDR1 LNHDA and CDR2 SQIVND (reference sequence). The CDR3 is 16 residues long. The chain's CDR3 is CASRGGLAGSTDTQYF. Written as DNA, the CDR3 is TGTGCCAGTAGGGGGGGTCTAGCGGGTAGCACAGATACGCAGTATTTT.

This chain joins TRBV6-5 and TRBJ2-1, with D tentatively TRBD2 (5 bases). This CDR3 is 16 amino acids long. The V and J ends lost 2 bases and 3 bases respectively, with 14 bases between them. Germline V gene sequence: CDR1 MNHEY, CDR2 SVGAGI. The CDR3 DNA is TGTGCCAGCAGTTACCGGTGGGAGAGCATCTACAATGAGCAGTTCTTC. This codes for CASSYRWESIYNEQFF.

The rearrangement joins TRBV27 to TRBJ1-5, with D hard to call. This CDR3 has 16 amino acids. Germline V gives CDR1 MNHEY, CDR2 SMNVEV (reference sequence). Between the trimmed V and J ends, which lost 5 bases and 3 bases, there was a span of 17 bases. CDR3 loop: CASSRIGVRNNQPQHF. DNA of the CDR3: TGTGCCAGCAGTCGTATTGGGGTGAGGAACAATCAGCCCCAGCATTTT.

The chain combines TRBV4-1 with TRBJ2-7; D unclear. Per the germline V gene, CDR1 is MGHRA and CDR2 is YSYEKL. V was shortened by 0 bases and J by 1 base, with 7 bases between the two germline ends. The CDR3 is 14 amino acids. DNA for the CDR3: TGCGCCAGCAGCCAAGATCTTGTATCCTACGAGCAGTACTTC. As protein: CASSQDLVSYEQYF.